The 18 T cell receptor beta chains listed next were all sequenced from one sample in a study of blood T cell repertoires in COVID-19. Produced via immunoSEQ multiplex PCR; TCRdb's table is partial and in-frame only. The repertoire consists of hundreds of thousands of clones, with 80% to 90% occurring once and the leading ten covering roughly 1.4%. Sequencing was carried out using peripheral blood. The source is a woman in her twenties or thirties with active or convalescent COVID-19.

V gene TRBV9 combines with J gene TRBJ2-7; 9 nucleotides match TRBD2. From germline, CDR1 is SGDLS and CDR2 YYNGEE. With 0 bases clipped from V and 2 bases from J, the junction kept 6 bases outside the gene matches. CDR3 size: 16 residues. The CDR3 nucleotides read TGTGCCAGCAGCGTAGGCCCTAGCGGGACCCCCTACGAGCAGTACTTC. Translation gives CASSVGPSGTPYEQYF.

The chain recombines TRBV19 with TRBJ1-5; D is perhaps TRBD1 (5 bases). Per the germline V gene, CDR1 is LNHDA and CDR2 is SQIVND (reference sequence). Trimming left V 5 bases short and J 5 bases short, with 10 bases between. This CDR3 has 13 residues. As DNA, the CDR3 is TGTGCCAGTAGTGTGACAGCCTATCAGCCCCAGCATTTT. As protein: CASSVTAYQPQHF.

The gene calls are TRBV7-2 and TRBJ2-3; 9 bases line up with TRBD1. The CDR3 has 16 residues. Germline CDR1 reads SGHTA; CDR2 reads FQGNSA. Trimming cost V 5 bases and J 4 bases; bases outside gene matches: 10. This CDR3 reads CASSPVGQGWADTQYF. The CDR3 bases are TGTGCCAGCAGCCCCGTAGGACAGGGGTGGGCAGATACGCAGTATTTT.

The sample holds one count of this clone. V gene TRBV4-1 combines with J gene TRBJ2-1; 8 bases align to TRBD2. The CDR3 has 13 residues. J was trimmed by 5 bases and V by 6 bases; bases with no gene match: 3. The germline V gene has CDR1 MGHRA and CDR2 YSYEKL. This chain's CDR3 is CASRGSGDNEQFF. DNA for the CDR3: TGCGCCAGCAGGGGTAGCGGGGACAATGAGCAGTTCTTC.

The table lists this clone with a few counts. The gene calls are TRBV7-9 and TRBJ2-2; D perhaps matches TRBD2 (5 bases). CDR3 length: 16 residues. The V and J ends lost 2 bases and 0 bases respectively, with 10 bases between them. Germline CDR1 SEHNR, CDR2 FQNEAQ (reference sequence). The CDR3 is CASSLTRVPNTGELFF. The DNA of the CDR3 is TGTGCCAGCAGCTTAACGAGGGTACCGAACACCGGGGAGCTGTTTTTT. Full variable domain (rest looked up from reference TRBV7-9 and TRBJ2-2): DTGVSQNPRHKITKRGQNVTFRCDPISEHNRLYWYRQTLGQGPEFLTYFQNEAQLEKSRLLSDRFSAERPKGSFSTLEIQRTEQGDSAMYLCASSLTRVPNTGELFFGEGSRLTVL.

The chain is built from TRBV11-2 and TRBJ1-2; D not certain. The CDR3 runs 15 residues. V was shortened by 0 bases and J by 4 bases, with 12 bases between the two germline ends. CDR1 and CDR2 from the germline V gene are SGHAT and FQNNGV. The CDR3 region is CASSLDSYGGYGYTF. In DNA form, the CDR3 reads TGTGCCAGCAGCTTAGACTCTTATGGAGGCTATGGCTACACCTTC.

V is TRBV19 and J is TRBJ2-1; possibly TRBD2 for D (5 bases). Germline V CDR1 and CDR2: LNHDA, SQIVND (reference sequence). V lost 5 bases to trimming and J lost 0 bases, with 11 bases between them. This CDR3 contains 15 residues. CDR3 in amino acids: CASSFGGSSYNEQFF. The CDR3 DNA reads as TGTGCCAGTAGTTTTGGTGGGAGCTCCTACAATGAGCAGTTCTTC.

The rearrangement uses TRBV10-2 and TRBJ2-3; TRBD2 agrees at 8 bases. Germline V gene sequence: CDR1 WSHSY, CDR2 SAAADI. The J segment lost 3 bases and the V segment lost 6 bases, leaving 8 bases of the junction unmatched. This CDR3 contains 15 residues. Here the CDR3 DNA reads TGCGCCAGCAGGGGACTAGTCGGTACAACAGATACGCAGTATTTT. This sequence encodes CASRGLVGTTDTQYF.

The chain joins TRBV7-8 to TRBJ1-3; D is undetermined. V was clipped by 2 bases and J by 0 bases, with 8 bases between them. Germline assignment: CDR1 SGHVS and CDR2 FQNEAQ. The CDR3 length is 15 residues. The CDR3 DNA reads TGTGCCAGCAGCTTAAATTCCGGCTCTGGAAACACCATATATTTT. Encoded protein: CASSLNSGSGNTIYF.

This rearrangement joins TRBV19 to TRBJ2-7, with TRBD2 identical over 10 bases. In germline, CDR1 is LNHDA, CDR2 SQIVND (reference sequence). CDR3 size: 14 residues. V was pared by 8 bases and J by 2 bases, with 6 bases of the junction left unmatched. This CDR3 is CASAGLARPYEQYF. The CDR3, as DNA: TGTGCCAGTGCGGGACTAGCGCGACCCTACGAGCAGTACTTC.

This chain links TRBV10-3 with TRBJ2-2, with 7 bases lining up with TRBD1. The CDR3 is 16 residues long. The J segment lost 2 bases and the V segment lost 4 bases, leaving 7 bases of the junction unmatched. Germline V gives CDR1 ENHRY, CDR2 SYGVKD. CDR3 amino acids: CAISGPGTANTGELFF. Here the CDR3 DNA reads TGTGCCATCAGTGGACCCGGGACAGCAAACACCGGGGAGCTGTTTTTT.

This clone was seen only once. This chain joins TRBV30 and TRBJ1-5; 7 bases line up with TRBD1. Germline V gives CDR1 GTSNPN, CDR2 SVGIG (reference sequence). V lost 4 bases and J lost 1; bases outside the gene matches: 10. CDR3 length: 16 residues. CDR3 protein: CAWKGKGAGSNQPQHF. CDR3 in DNA: TGTGCCTGGAAGGGGAAGGGGGCGGGAAGCAATCAGCCCCAGCATTTT. Looking up the rest from reference TRBV30 and TRBJ1-5 gives the full variable domain: SQTIHQWPATLVQPVGSPLSLECTVEGTSNPNLYWYRQAAGRGLQLLFYSVGIGQISSEVPQNLSASRPQDRQFILSSKKLLLSDSGFYLCAWKGKGAGSNQPQHFGDGTRLSIL.

The chain employs TRBV3-1 (or the pseudogene TRBV3-2) and TRBJ1-1; 7 nucleotides align to TRBD1. The CDR3 length is 14 residues. CDR1 and CDR2 from the germline V gene are LGHDT and YNNKEL (reference sequence). Trimming took 1 base from V and 7 from J; bases not matched to a gene: 6. CDR3 sequence: CASSQVGGDSEAFF. The CDR3 nucleotides are TGTGCCAGCAGCCAAGTCGGTGGGGACAGTGAAGCTTTCTTT.

The V gene is TRBV9, the J gene TRBJ2-7, with 11 bases lining up with TRBD2. V lost 4 bases and J lost 7; bases outside the gene matches: 10. Per germline, CDR1 SGDLS and CDR2 YYNGEE. The CDR3 sequence is 15 residues long. The DNA of the CDR3 is TGTGCCAGCAGCACCACGCCGGGACTAGCGGAGGAGCAGTACTTC. This translates into CASSTTPGLAEEQYF.

V usage is TRBV5-1 and J usage is TRBJ1-6; the D is unclear. Looked up from germline, CDR1 is SGHRS and CDR2 is YFSETQ. V was cut by 5 bases and J by 13 bases, with 16 bases left in between. The CDR3 has 13 residues. CDR3 region: CASSTLGDDPLHF. In nucleotides, the CDR3 is TGCGCCAGCAGTACGTTAGGAGACGACCCCCTCCACTTT. Complete variable domain (other parts from reference TRBV5-1 and TRBJ1-6): KAGVTQTPRYLIKTRGQQVTLSCSPISGHRSVSWYQQTPGQGLQFLFEYFSETQRNKGNFPGRFSGRQFSNSRSEMNVSTLELGDSALYLCASSTLGDDPLHFGNGTRLTVT.

The genes are TRBV25-1 and TRBJ1-5; no reliable D call. Trimming removed 4 bases at V and 3 bases at J, with 10 bases between. Germline CDR1 reads MGHDK; CDR2 reads SYGVNS. This CDR3 is 14 amino acids long. The CDR3 region is CASSGVPDNQPQHF. The DNA of the CDR3 is TGTGCCAGCAGTGGAGTCCCTGACAATCAGCCCCAGCATTTT.

V and J are TRBV5-1 and TRBJ1-4; the D gene is possibly TRBD1 (6 bases). In germline, CDR1 is SGHRS, CDR2 YFSETQ. The V gene lost 2 bases and the J gene lost 0 bases, with 14 bases spanning the gap. This CDR3 spans 17 amino acids. The CDR3: CASSFGQPSATNEKLFF. The CDR3 DNA reads as TGCGCCAGCAGCTTCGGACAGCCTTCTGCAACTAATGAAAAACTGTTTTTT.

V usage is TRBV5-1 and J usage is TRBJ2-1, with TRBD2 matching 13 bases. CDR3 length: 17 amino acids. Per germline, CDR1 SGHRS and CDR2 YFSETQ. V lost 3 bases, J lost 8 bases, and 11 bases stayed unmatched. The chain's CDR3 is CASSSGLAGTGSDEQFF. The CDR3 bases are TGCGCCAGCAGCTCGGGACTAGCGGGAACGGGTAGCGATGAGCAGTTCTTC.